This TCR beta chain was profiled in a study of blood T cell repertoires in COVID-19. J gave up 2 bases and V 0 bases, and 1 base lay outside the gene matches. CDR1 and CDR2 from the germline V gene are MNHEY and SMNVEV (reference sequence). This CDR3 region has 14 residues. The assay was immunoSEQ multiplex PCR, and TCRdb's table has in-frame clones only and misses some. This sample has about 120,000 clones, with over 60% found just once. The chain links TRBV27 to TRBJ2-7; 7 positions agree with TRBD2. The sequence derives from a human donor in a cohort sampled during active COVID-19. The sequenced sample was peripheral blood. Here the CDR3 DNA reads TGTGCCAGCAGTTTATCCGGGGGGACCTACGAGCAGTACTTC. Its protein product is CASSLSGGTYEQYF.